This T cell receptor beta chain emerged from a study of beta chain features in type 1 diabetes. CD4+ naive, central memory, regulatory and stem cell-like memory cells were sorted via CD45RO/CCR7/CD25/CD127/CD95/CD27. cDNA synthesis used the whole RNA isolate, giving expressed TCRB sequences. This table comes from immunoSEQ multiplex PCR, and its TCRdb copy is limited to in-frame clones, with some not included. Found here are around 710,000 clones, roughly 12% of them singletons; the top ten hold more than 0.1%. CDR1 and CDR2 from the germline V gene are SGHRS and YFSETQ. V was cut by 0 bases and J by 0 bases, with 11 bases left in between. The CDR3 has 16 residues. General study findings and limits: Patients with Type 1 diabetes showed moderately but significantly shorter TCRB CDR3s in all four CD4+ subsets. High TCR expression in some cells could lead to their over-representation in cDNA sequencing.

Of note for this clone: As yet, its antigen is unknown.

This receptor was obtained from a man aged 25-45 years with type 1 diabetes. The specimen was naive CD4+ T cells from blood. The chain links TRBV5-1 to TRBJ2-3; TRBD1 is a possible D gene (6 bases). The CDR3 nucleotides read TGCGCCAGCAGCTTGGCGCAGGGGCCGAGCACAGATACGCAGTATTTT. As protein: CASSLAQGPSTDTQYF.